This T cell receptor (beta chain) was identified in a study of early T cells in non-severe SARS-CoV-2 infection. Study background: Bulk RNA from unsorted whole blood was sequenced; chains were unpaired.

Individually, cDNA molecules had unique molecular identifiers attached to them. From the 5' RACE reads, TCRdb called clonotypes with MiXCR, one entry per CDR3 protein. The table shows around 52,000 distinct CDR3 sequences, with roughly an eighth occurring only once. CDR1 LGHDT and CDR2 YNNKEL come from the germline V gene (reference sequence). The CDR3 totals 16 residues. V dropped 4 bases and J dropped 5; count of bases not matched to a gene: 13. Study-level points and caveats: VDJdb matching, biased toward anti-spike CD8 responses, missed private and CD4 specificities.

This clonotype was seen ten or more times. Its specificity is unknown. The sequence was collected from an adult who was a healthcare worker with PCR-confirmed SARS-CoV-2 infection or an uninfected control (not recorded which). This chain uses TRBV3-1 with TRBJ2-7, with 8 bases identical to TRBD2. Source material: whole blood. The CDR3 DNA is TGTGCCAGCAGCCTCCTAGGGTCAGCGGGAGACAACGAGCAGTACTTC. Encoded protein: CASSLLGSAGDNEQYF.